The next 7 T cell receptor beta chains were all read from a single sample in a study of shared clonotypes between healthy human individuals. Clones were read by immunoSEQ multiplex PCR, and TCRdb kept only the in-frame ones, dropping some. This table has approximately 1.5 million clones, 95% to 99% appearing once. The source material was naive CD4+ T cells sorted from blood. Subset here: CD45RA+ positively selected. These receptors all come from a man younger than 40 in good health.

V and J are TRBV9 and TRBJ2-5, with D perhaps assigned TRBD1 or TRBD2 (5 bases each). The CDR3 is 13 amino acids. The ends were cut back, 4 bases at V and 3 bases at J, with 10 bases in the middle. Germline CDR1 is SGDLS and CDR2 is YYNGEE. Here the CDR3 reads CASSQGPKETQYF. CDR3 DNA: TGTGCCAGCAGCCAGGGACCTAAAGAGACCCAGTACTTC.

The chain is built from TRBV5-1 and TRBJ2-7, with a weak D call TRBD1 (6 bases). The CDR3 consists of 18 residues. Germline values: CDR1 SGHRS, CDR2 YFSETQ. Trimming took 4 bases from V and 2 from J, leaving 25 bases between them. The CDR3 loop is CASSPFSTTGLNTYEQYF. CDR3 DNA: TGCGCCAGCAGCCCCTTCTCAACCACAGGGCTTAATACCTACGAGCAGTACTTC.

The chain links TRBV30 to TRBJ2-2; perhaps TRBD2 as D (5 bases). V lost 2 bases to trimming and J lost 8 bases, with 12 bases between them. Germline CDR1 GTSNPN, CDR2 SVGIG (reference sequence). The CDR3 totals 13 residues. CDR3 nucleotides: TGTGCCTGGAGTCCACAGTGGAGGGGGGAGCTGTTTTTT. Its translation is CAWSPQWRGELFF. The whole variable domain, filled in from reference TRBV30 and TRBJ2-2, reads SQTIHQWPATLVQPVGSPLSLECTVEGTSNPNLYWYRQAAGRGLQLLFYSVGIGQISSEVPQNLSASRPQDRQFILSSKKLLLSDSGFYLCAWSPQWRGELFFGEGSRLTVL.

The V gene is TRBV5-4, the J gene TRBJ2-2; D gene unclear. CDR3 length equals 13 residues. Trimming took 1 base from V and 5 from J, leaving 6 bases between them. Looked up from germline, CDR1 is SGHNT and CDR2 is YYREEE (reference sequence). Written as DNA, the CDR3 is TGTGCCAGCAGCTTGATGAGGACCGGGGAGCTGTTTTTT. It yields the protein CASSLMRTGELFF.

This rearrangement joins TRBV27 to TRBJ2-3, with 10 bases aligning to TRBD2. The ends lost 4 bases at V and 5 bases at J; junction bases unmatched: 6. The CDR3 totals 15 residues. In germline, CDR1 is MNHEY, CDR2 SMNVEV (reference sequence). CDR3 nucleotide sequence: TGTGCCAGCAGTTCACCGGGACTAGCGAAAGATACGCAGTATTTT. Translated, it gives CASSSPGLAKDTQYF.

In nucleotides, the CDR3 is TGTGCCAGCAGCGTAACGGGAGGATTGGATACGCAGTATTTT. This translates into CASSVTGGLDTQYF. The chain recombines TRBV9 with TRBJ2-3, with 7 positions matching TRBD2. Germline V gives CDR1 SGDLS, CDR2 YYNGEE. With V trimmed by 1 base and J by 6 bases, 5 bases remained unmatched. The CDR3 consists of 14 residues.

Only a few counts were recorded for this clone. This chain connects TRBV29-1 to TRBJ2-7, with a tentative D call TRBD1 (6 bases). Trimming stripped 3 bases from V and 3 bases from J, with 6 bases between. CDR1 is SQVTM, CDR2 ANQGSEA, per germline. The CDR3 consists of 11 residues. CDR3 bases: TGCAGCGTTGACAGGGGCTACGAGCAGTACTTC. It translates to CSVDRGYEQYF.